Shown below are 28 T cell receptor beta chains from a single sample sequenced in a study of T cells in Graves' hyperthyroidism and ophthalmopathy. RNA transcripts yielded amplified TCR beta CDR3 regions. TCR CDR3 regions were first amplified by RT-PCR with HTBI primers. MiXCR was run by TCRdb on the multiplex PCR reads, yielding one entry per CDR3 protein. The sample records 450,000 to 600,000 distinct CDR3 sequences, about 14% being singletons. The sequenced material came from blood. The source is a woman aged 40 to 55 with Graves' hyperthyroidism.

For this clonotype: A much more abundant neighbour one base away suggests this may be a read error. This chain joins TRBV11-1 and TRBJ2-3; 7 bases are shared with TRBD1. The germline gives CDR1 SGHAT, CDR2 FQDESV (reference sequence). The CDR3 covers 16 residues. DNA for the CDR3: TGTGCCAGCAGCCCCAGGGACAGCCCGATCACAGATACGCTGTATTTT. Its protein is CASSPRDSPITDTLYF. The full variable domain, completed using reference TRBV11-1 and TRBJ2-3, is EAEVAQSPRYKITEKSQAVAFWCDPISGHATLYWYRQILGQGPELLVQFQDESVVDDSQLPKDRFSAERLKGVDSTLKIQPAELGDSAMYLCASSPRDSPITDTLYFGPGTRLTVL.

This clonotype was found many times. The CDR3 here is CASSSFDAGGRETQYF. As DNA, the CDR3 is TGTGCCAGCAGTTCGTTTGACGCGGGAGGCCGGGAGACCCAGTACTTC. The rearrangement uses TRBV28 and TRBJ2-5; 8 bases agree with TRBD2. The V and J ends lost 4 bases and 5 bases, in that order; junction bases with no gene match: 12. There are 16 residues in the CDR3. Germline V gene lookup returns CDR1 MDHEN and CDR2 SYDVKM.

A few counts support this clonotype. The CDR3 region is CASSYFKSSGAGELFF. CDR3 bases: TGTGCCAGCAGCTACTTTAAATCCTCGGGTGCCGGGGAGCTGTTTTTT. The V call is TRBV3-1, the J call TRBJ2-2; D not certain. CDR3 length: 16 amino acids. The germline V gene encodes CDR1 LGHDT and CDR2 YNNKEL (reference sequence). With 5 bases removed from V and 6 bases from J, the gap between germline ends came to 19 bases.

The rearrangement links TRBV19 to TRBJ1-6, with 10 bases identical to TRBD1. The CDR3 is 13 residues long. Germline values: CDR1 LNHDA, CDR2 SQIVND (reference sequence). V lost 11 bases to trimming and J lost 6 bases; unmatched junction nucleotides: 4. The CDR3 coding sequence is TGTGCCGCCCGGGACAGGGGTAATTCACCCCTCCACTTT. Encoded protein: CAARDRGNSPLHF. Variable domain in full (rest from reference TRBV19 and TRBJ1-6): DGGITQSPKYLFRKEGQNVTLSCEQNLNHDAMYWYRQDPGQGLRLIYYSQIVNDFQKGDIAEGYSVSREKKESFPLTVTSAQKNPTAFYLCAARDRGNSPLHFGNGTRLTVT.

This clonotype has ten or more counts. The chain carries TRBV7-2 and TRBJ2-7, with TRBD1 identical over 9 bases. Germline V gene data show CDR1 as SGHTA and CDR2 as FQGNSA. Unmatched junction bases numbered 10, after V lost 3 bases and J lost 4 bases. The CDR3 contains 16 residues. The CDR3 nucleotides are TGTGCCAGCAGCTTTGGGTACGGGACAGGGAATTACGAGCAGTACTTC. The encoded protein is CASSFGYGTGNYEQYF. Full variable domain (missing parts from reference TRBV7-2 and TRBJ2-7): GAGVSQSPSNKVTEKGKDVELRCDPISGHTALYWYRQSLGQGLEFLIYFQGNSAPDKSGLPSDRFSAERTGGSVSTLTIQRTQQEDSAVYLCASSFGYGTGNYEQYFGPGTRLTVT.

This clonotype occurred many times. The genes are TRBV2 and TRBJ1-3, with 7 nucleotides matching TRBD1. The CDR3 sequence is 15 residues long. The V gene's germline CDR1 is SNHLY and CDR2 FYNNEI. Trimming cost V 7 bases and J 0 bases; bases outside gene matches: 6. The chain's CDR3 is CASNLGQASGNTIYF. The CDR3 nucleotides read TGTGCCAGCAACCTAGGACAGGCCTCTGGAAACACCATATATTTT.

This chain links TRBV27 with TRBJ2-6; 13 bases agree with TRBD2. V was clipped by 4 bases and J by 2 bases; unmatched bases: 8. The CDR3 loop spans 19 amino acids. CDR1 and CDR2 from the germline V gene are MNHEY and SMNVEV (reference sequence). CDR3 in amino acids: CASSSIGLAGVAGANVLTF. The DNA of the CDR3 is TGTGCCAGCAGTTCTATTGGACTAGCGGGAGTCGCTGGGGCCAACGTCCTGACTTTC.

The gene calls are TRBV6-6 and TRBJ2-5; either TRBD1 or TRBD2 may fit D (5 bases each). The V gene's germline CDR1 is MNHNY and CDR2 SVGAGI (reference sequence). The ends were cut back, 2 bases at V and 5 bases at J, with 15 bases in the middle. This CDR3 region has 15 residues. The CDR3 region has the DNA TGTGCCAGCAGTTACCCTGACAGCGGCGGGGAGACCCAGTACTTC. It translates to CASSYPDSGGETQYF.

The table lists this clonotype with many counts. In DNA form, the CDR3 reads TGCAGTGCTAGAGATCTGGGGGGGATGAGCTACGAGCAGTACTTC. It is translated as CSARDLGGMSYEQYF. This chain joins TRBV20-1 and TRBJ2-7; TRBD2 aligns across 7 bases. Germline V lookup: CDR1 DFQATT, CDR2 SNEGSKA (reference sequence). With 0 bases clipped from V and 3 bases from J, the junction kept 8 bases outside the gene matches. The CDR3 has 15 residues.

This clonotype was recorded many times. V is TRBV28 and J is TRBJ2-5, with 9 bases matching TRBD1. CDR1 MDHEN and CDR2 SYDVKM come from the germline V gene. V lost 3 bases and J lost 4; bases outside the gene matches: 6. The CDR3 loop spans 15 amino acids. The CDR3: CASSFAGQGGETQYF. The CDR3 DNA follows: TGTGCCAGCAGTTTTGCGGGACAGGGAGGAGAGACCCAGTACTTC.

This clonotype appeared many times. The CDR3 sequence: CASSERIGGNYGYTF. In DNA, the CDR3 is TGTGCCAGCAGTGAACGGATAGGGGGGAACTATGGCTACACCTTC. V gene TRBV2 combines with J gene TRBJ1-2; perhaps TRBD1 as D (6 bases). This CDR3 contains 15 residues. With 2 bases removed from V and 2 bases from J, the gap between germline ends came to 12 bases. Germline loops: CDR1 SNHLY, CDR2 FYNNEI. Full variable domain (rest looked up from reference TRBV2 and TRBJ1-2): EPEVTQTPSHQVTQMGQEVILRCVPISNHLYFYWYRQILGQKVEFLVSFYNNEISEKSEIFDDQFSVERPDGSNFTLKIRSTKLEDSAMYFCASSERIGGNYGYTFGSGTRLTVV.

This clonotype was counted between two and nine times. V and J are TRBV29-1 and TRBJ2-5; perhaps TRBD1 as D (5 bases). V dropped 7 bases and J dropped 5 bases, with 14 bases sitting between them. The CDR3 contains 12 residues. The germline CDR1 and CDR2 sequences are SQVTM and ANQGSEA. CDR3 nucleotide sequence: TGCAGCGGTTCAGGGTTGGGGGAGACCCAGTACTTC. Its protein product is CSGSGLGETQYF.

In its sample, this clonotype was seen many times. V is TRBV18 and J is TRBJ2-5; D gene uncertain. Germline values: CDR1 KGHSH, CDR2 LQKENI. Trimming pared 0 bases from V and 2 bases from J, leaving 7 bases between. This CDR3 region has 14 residues. The CDR3 DNA reads as TGTGCCAGCTCACCACCGTCACTTCAAGAGACCCAGTACTTC. It encodes CASSPPSLQETQYF.

CDR3 loop: CSARGGHSYAEAFF. The CDR3 DNA is TGCAGTGCTAGAGGGGGACACAGTTACGCTGAAGCTTTCTTT. The rearrangement uses TRBV20-1 and TRBJ1-1; D is perhaps TRBD1 (6 bases). V was clipped by 1 base and J by 6 bases, with 15 bases between them. The CDR3 is 14 amino acids. Germline V CDR1 and CDR2: DFQATT, SNEGSKA (reference sequence).

In this sample, this clonotype turned up a few times. The V and J genes are TRBV30 and TRBJ2-3, with D perhaps assigned TRBD1 or TRBD2 (5 bases each). The CDR3 covers 13 residues. With 5 bases removed from V and 2 bases from J, the gap between germline ends came to 11 bases. Germline loops: CDR1 GTSNPN, CDR2 SVGIG (reference sequence). CDR3 sequence (DNA): TGTGCCTGGGGGACCTCCTACACAGATACGCAGTATTTT. Amino acid sequence: CAWGTSYTDTQYF.

This clonotype was recorded many times. This chain links TRBV6-5 with TRBJ2-7; no clear D gene. V was clipped by 0 bases and J by 5 bases, with 14 bases between them. This CDR3 region has 15 residues. Germline lookup yields CDR1 MNHEY and CDR2 SVGAGI. CDR3 amino acids: CASSYSNAGRNEQYF. The CDR3, as DNA: TGTGCCAGCAGTTACTCGAATGCTGGCAGGAACGAGCAGTACTTC.

This clonotype was detected many times. The genes are TRBV7-6 and TRBJ2-3, with 12 bases aligning to TRBD2. J was trimmed by 2 bases and V by 1 base; bases with no gene match: 4. Germline V lookup: CDR1 SGHVS, CDR2 FNYEAQ. The CDR3 consists of 17 residues. The CDR3 nucleotides are TGTGCCAGCAGCTTAGTACTAGCGGGAGGATCCACAGATACGCAGTATTTT. Protein: CASSLVLAGGSTDTQYF.

This clonotype has a count of ten or more. The CDR3 DNA is TGTGCCAGCAGTAAAGTGGAGCAAGAGACCCAGTACTTC. It translates to CASSKVEQETQYF. The rearrangement joins TRBV6-2 or TRBV6-3 to TRBJ2-5, with no clear D. V gave up 5 bases and J gave up 2 bases, with 9 bases separating them. Germline-derived CDR1 and CDR2 are MNHEY and SVGEGT. The CDR3 runs 13 residues.

The chain has TRBV6-6 and TRBJ2-7; D unclear. V shed 0 bases and J shed 0 bases, with 9 bases lying between them. CDR1 and CDR2 (germline): MNHNY, SVGAGI (reference sequence). The CDR3 runs 15 residues. DNA for the CDR3: TGTGCCAGCAGTTACTCGAACTCCATCTCCTACGAGCAGTACTTC. Its protein is CASSYSNSISYEQYF.

A few counts support this clonotype. The chain joins TRBV6-1 to TRBJ1-5; D not resolved. V was pared by 10 bases and J by 0 bases, with 10 bases between. Germline V CDR1 and CDR2: MNHNS, SASEGT. There are 13 residues in the CDR3. CDR3 coding DNA: TGTGCCACTGCTGGGAATAGCAATCAGCCCCAGCATTTT. Its translation: CATAGNSNQPQHF.

The sample holds a few counts of this clonotype. CDR3 residues: CASLTRNSPLHF. As DNA, the CDR3 is TGTGCCAGCCTGACCCGAAATTCACCCCTCCACTTT. This chain connects TRBV6-1 to TRBJ1-6; D gene ambiguous. V gave up 8 bases and J gave up 7 bases, with 9 bases separating them. The CDR3 consists of 12 residues. The V gene's germline CDR1 is MNHNS and CDR2 SASEGT.

This clonotype was counted many times. The J gene is TRBJ2-7, the V gene TRBV12-3 or TRBV12-4, with D perhaps matching TRBD1 (6 bases). With 8 bases removed from V and 3 bases from J, the gap between germline ends came to 20 bases. CDR3 length: 15 residues. DNA of the CDR3: TGTGCCAGCTCCACCCCTGGGGCAGGGGTCTACGAGCAGTACTTC. It is translated as CASSTPGAGVYEQYF.

This clonotype was counted at least ten times. This chain uses TRBV11-2 with TRBJ1-4; D perhaps matches TRBD1 (6 bases). The germline V gene encodes CDR1 SGHAT and CDR2 FQNNGV. Trimming took off 3 bases at V and 5 bases at J, with 10 bases between the two ends. The CDR3 sequence is 14 residues long. The CDR3 nucleotides are TGTGCCAGCAGCTTTACCCAGGGGAATGAAAAACTGTTTTTT. Translation: CASSFTQGNEKLFF.

This clonotype was counted only a few times. This sequence joins TRBV19 and TRBJ2-3, with D perhaps TRBD2 (6 bases). CDR1 is LNHDA, CDR2 SQIVND, per germline (reference sequence). V was pared by 3 bases and J by 1 base, with 11 bases between. There are 15 residues in the CDR3. CDR3: CASSMYPGGTDTQYF. The CDR3 DNA reads as TGTGCCAGTAGTATGTATCCGGGAGGCACAGATACGCAGTATTTT. Supplemented by reference TRBV19 and TRBJ2-3, the full variable domain reads DGGITQSPKYLFRKEGQNVTLSCEQNLNHDAMYWYRQDPGQGLRLIYYSQIVNDFQKGDIAEGYSVSREKKESFPLTVTSAQKNPTAFYLCASSMYPGGTDTQYFGPGTRLTVL.

The genes are TRBV6-1 and TRBJ2-3; 8 bases match TRBD1. CDR1 MNHNS and CDR2 SASEGT come from the germline V gene. CDR3 length: 15 amino acids. V trimming: 6 bases; J trimming: 8 bases; junction bases outside the gene matches: 13. Written as DNA, the CDR3 is TGTGCCAGCAGCCCGTACCAGGCAGGGGGCAGTACGCAGTATTTT. Amino acids: CASSPYQAGGSTQYF.

The chain couples TRBV10-3 to TRBJ2-7, with unresolved D. Per germline, CDR1 ENHRY and CDR2 SYGVKD. The germline V and J ends were trimmed by 0 bases and 0 bases, with 6 bases remaining between them. There are 14 residues in the CDR3. CDR3 region: CAISESGTSYEQYF. The CDR3 DNA follows: TGTGCCATCAGTGAGTCAGGCACCTCCTACGAGCAGTACTTC.

This clonotype has at least ten counts. The chain joins TRBV5-1 to TRBJ1-4, with TRBD1 matching over 10 bases. From germline, CDR1 is SGHRS and CDR2 YFSETQ. The CDR3 is 15 amino acids. V was pared by 4 bases and J by 5 bases, with 5 bases of the junction left unmatched. In DNA, the CDR3 is TGCGCCAGCAGCCAAGGACAGGGGGGGAATGAAAAACTGTTTTTT. Amino acid sequence: CASSQGQGGNEKLFF.

The rearrangement links TRBV6-5 to TRBJ2-3; D is undetermined. V was pared by 4 bases and J by 6 bases, with 11 bases between. CDR3 size: 13 residues. Germline values: CDR1 MNHEY, CDR2 SVGAGI. The CDR3 loop reads CASSSDLSDTQYF. DNA for the CDR3: TGTGCCAGCAGTTCCGACCTTAGTGATACGCAGTATTTT.